The 9 T cell receptor beta chains in this list originate from one sample, sequenced in a study of control samples from healthy donors and cancer patients (dated by TCRdb to between 2020 and 2021). The library was generated by the immunoSEQ multiplex PCR assay. TCRdb took this table from immuneACCESS and kept in-frame rearrangements with V and J called. Such tables lack part of the clones; where checked against another copy, unresolved V genes explain under half of the gap, and the rest is unexplained. The sample table shows about 29,000 clones, and nearly 90% are seen once. Together, the top ten hold about 3.6% of the sample. Source material: formalin-fixed, paraffin-embedded tissue. The receptor set was obtained from a female donor with melanoma.

The V call is TRBV19, the J call TRBJ1-2; no clear D gene. CDR1 and CDR2 from the germline V gene are LNHDA and SQIVND (reference sequence). This CDR3 region has 17 residues. Trimming removed 4 bases at V and 4 bases at J, with 22 bases between. The chain's CDR3 is CASSNIGAEGTIYGYTF. As DNA, the CDR3 is TGTGCCAGTAGTAACATCGGAGCGGAGGGTACGATCTATGGCTACACCTTC.

The V gene is TRBV6-5, the J gene TRBJ2-7; D is possibly TRBD2 (5 bases). This CDR3 is 14 amino acids long. From germline, CDR1 is MNHEY and CDR2 SVGAGI. Trimming pared 2 bases from V and 2 bases from J, leaving 10 bases between. The DNA for the CDR3 is TGTGCCAGCAGTTACGGGCAGACTACCTACGAGCAGTACTTC. This sequence encodes CASSYGQTTYEQYF.

The V call is TRBV27, the J call TRBJ2-7; D may be TRBD1 or TRBD2 (5 bases each). Germline CDR1 and CDR2: MNHEY and SMNVEV (reference sequence). The CDR3 runs to 13 residues. Trimming pared 3 bases from V and 4 bases from J, leaving 10 bases between. The CDR3 DNA follows: TGTGCCAGCAGTTTTCAGGGAGTATACGAGCAGTACTTC. Translated: CASSFQGVYEQYF.

CDR3 sequence: CASSPGTGEGYTF. Here the CDR3 DNA reads TGTGCCAGCAGCCCAGGGACAGGGGAAGGCTACACCTTC. V and J are TRBV3-1 (or the pseudogene TRBV3-2) and TRBJ1-2; 10 bases map to TRBD1. CDR1 is LGHDT, CDR2 YNNKEL, per germline (reference sequence). J was trimmed by 8 bases and V by 4 bases; bases with no gene match: 4. CDR3 length: 13 amino acids.

The J gene is TRBJ1-2, the V gene TRBV7-2; 10 bases agree with TRBD1. The germline gives CDR1 SGHTA, CDR2 FQGNSA. The CDR3 spans 15 residues. The ends lost 4 bases at V and 8 bases at J; junction bases unmatched: 10. The CDR3 loop is CASSWGRQGAGGYTF. The CDR3 DNA sequence: TGTGCCAGCAGCTGGGGCCGACAGGGGGCTGGAGGCTACACCTTC.

This chain uses TRBV9 with TRBJ1-5; no clear D. Trimming took off 2 bases at V and 3 bases at J, with 9 bases between the two ends. Germline values: CDR1 SGDLS, CDR2 YYNGEE. CDR3 length: 14 residues. Here the CDR3 DNA reads TGTGCCAGCAGCGTCGACGGAGCCAATCAGCCCCAGCATTTT. It specifies CASSVDGANQPQHF.

The chain is built from TRBV3-1 (or the pseudogene TRBV3-2) and TRBJ2-5, with D unresolved. There are 13 residues in the CDR3. Trimming cost V 1 base and J 1 base, with 4 bases left between them. CDR1 and CDR2 from the germline V gene are LGHDT and YNNKEL (reference sequence). CDR3 region: CASSQATQETQYF. DNA for the CDR3: TGTGCCAGCAGCCAAGCAACCCAAGAGACCCAGTACTTC.

The chain combines TRBV4-2 with TRBJ1-6; the match to TRBD1 covers 7 bases. This CDR3 spans 17 amino acids. Germline V gene data show CDR1 as LGHNA and CDR2 as YNFKEQ. With V trimmed by 0 bases and J by 8 bases, 10 bases remained unmatched. CDR3 sequence (DNA): TGTGCCAGCAGCCAAGAATCAGGGGGGGCCGGGGATTCACCCCTCCACTTT. Amino acids: CASSQESGGAGDSPLHF.

This clone was detected a few times. This chain connects TRBV2 to TRBJ1-4, with D hard to call. Germline assignment: CDR1 SNHLY and CDR2 FYNNEI. This CDR3 is 12 amino acids long. The ends were cut back, 6 bases at V and 6 bases at J, with 8 bases in the middle. The CDR3 region is CASRREDEKLFF. For the CDR3, the DNA is TGTGCCAGCAGGAGGGAGGATGAAAAACTGTTTTTT. Using reference TRBV2 and TRBJ1-4 for the parts outside the CDR3, the full variable domain is EPEVTQTPSHQVTQMGQEVILRCVPISNHLYFYWYRQILGQKVEFLVSFYNNEISEKSEIFDDQFSVERPDGSNFTLKIRSTKLEDSAMYFCASRREDEKLFFGSGTQLSVL.